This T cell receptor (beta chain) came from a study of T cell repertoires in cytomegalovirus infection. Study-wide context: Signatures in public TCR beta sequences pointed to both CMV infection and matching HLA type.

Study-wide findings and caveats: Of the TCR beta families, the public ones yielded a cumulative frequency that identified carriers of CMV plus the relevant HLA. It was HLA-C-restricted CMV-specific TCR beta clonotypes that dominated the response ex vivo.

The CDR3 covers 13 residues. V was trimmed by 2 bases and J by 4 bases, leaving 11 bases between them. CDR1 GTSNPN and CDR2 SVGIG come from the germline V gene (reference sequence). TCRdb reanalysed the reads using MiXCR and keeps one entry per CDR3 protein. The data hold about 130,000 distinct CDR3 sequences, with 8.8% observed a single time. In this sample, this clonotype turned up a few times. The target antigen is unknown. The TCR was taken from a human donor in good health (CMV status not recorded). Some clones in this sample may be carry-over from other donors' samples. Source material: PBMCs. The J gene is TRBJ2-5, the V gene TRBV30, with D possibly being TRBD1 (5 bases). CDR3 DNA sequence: TGTGCCTGGAGTAGGGGCATAGGAGAGACCCAGTACTTC. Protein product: CAWSRGIGETQYF.